These 5 T cell receptor beta chains originate from one sample sequenced in a study of blood T cell repertoires in COVID-19. This table comes from immunoSEQ multiplex PCR, and its TCRdb copy is limited to in-frame clones, with some not included. The sample consists of about 200,000 clones, around 87% of them appearing once. The specimen sequenced was peripheral blood. Receptors were obtained from a man in his sixties with acute or convalescent COVID-19.

The chain has TRBV10-3 and TRBJ1-5; D unresolved. This CDR3 contains 15 residues. Germline CDR1 ENHRY, CDR2 SYGVKD. V lost 4 bases and J lost 0, with 10 bases in between. The CDR3 DNA follows: TGTGCCATCAGTGCAGGCACTCCTAGCAATCAGCCCCAGCATTTT. Translation gives CAISAGTPSNQPQHF.

The DNA for the CDR3 is TGCGCCAGCAGCAAGGACAGCCCCTACGAGCAGTACTTC. Translation gives CASSKDSPYEQYF. The chain has TRBV5-1 and TRBJ2-7; perhaps TRBD1 as D (6 bases). The CDR3 runs to 13 residues. The V and J ends lost 4 bases and 2 bases respectively, with 10 bases between them. The germline gives CDR1 SGHRS, CDR2 YFSETQ.

The CDR3 DNA reads TGTGCCAGCAGCGTATCTCCAGGGGAGGGACAGCCCCAGCATTTT. Protein product: CASSVSPGEGQPQHF. The rearrangement links TRBV9 to TRBJ1-5; possible D gene TRBD1, 6 bases. Trimming removed 1 base at V and 7 bases at J, with 15 bases between. CDR3 length equals 15 residues. Germline lookup yields CDR1 SGDLS and CDR2 YYNGEE. The full variable domain, rest sourced from reference TRBV9 and TRBJ1-5, is DSGVTQTPKHLITATGQRVTLRCSPRSGDLSVYWYQQSLDQGLQFLIQYYNGEERAKGNILERFSAQQFPDLHSELNLSSLELGDSALYFCASSVSPGEGQPQHFGDGTRLSIL.

The chain uses TRBV3-1 (or the pseudogene TRBV3-2) and TRBJ2-4; D possibly corresponds to TRBD2 (7 bases). V gave up 3 bases and J gave up 2 bases, with 17 bases separating them. The CDR3 consists of 17 residues. Germline CDR1 is LGHDT and CDR2 is YNNKEL (reference sequence). For the CDR3, the DNA is TGTGCCAGCAGCCAGGCCTGGGCGGGGGCGTCCAAAAACATTCAGTACTTC. It encodes CASSQAWAGASKNIQYF.

This chain links TRBV18 with TRBJ1-5; the match to TRBD1 covers 7 bases. V shed 6 bases and J 2 bases; nucleotides not matched to a gene: 4. Germline assignment: CDR1 KGHSH and CDR2 LQKENI. This CDR3 spans 14 amino acids. CDR3 amino acids: CASSGQAGNQPQHF. In DNA, the CDR3 is TGTGCCAGCTCCGGACAGGCGGGCAATCAGCCCCAGCATTTT.